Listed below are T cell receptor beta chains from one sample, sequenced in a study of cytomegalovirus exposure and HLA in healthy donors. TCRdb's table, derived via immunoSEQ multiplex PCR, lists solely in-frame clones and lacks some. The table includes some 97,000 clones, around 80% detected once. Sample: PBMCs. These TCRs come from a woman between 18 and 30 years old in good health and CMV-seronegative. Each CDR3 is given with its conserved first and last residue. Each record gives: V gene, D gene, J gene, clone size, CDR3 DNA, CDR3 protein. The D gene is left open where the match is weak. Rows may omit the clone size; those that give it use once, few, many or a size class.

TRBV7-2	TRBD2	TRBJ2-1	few	TGTGCCAGCAGCCTGAGCTCGGGACTAGCGGATACTAATGAGCAGTTCTTC	CASSLSSGLADTNEQFF
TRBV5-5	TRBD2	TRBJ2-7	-	TGTGCCAGCAGCTTGGCTCTAGCGGTCGGCTACGAGCAGTACTTC	CASSLALAVGYEQYF
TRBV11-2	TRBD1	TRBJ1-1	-	TGTGCCAGCAGCTTACGAACAGGGGCATATACTGAAGCTTTCTTT	CASSLRTGAYTEAFF
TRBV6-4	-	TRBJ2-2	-	TGTGCCAGTCAGGGTGGGGACACCGGGGAGCTGTTTTTT	CASQGGDTGELFF
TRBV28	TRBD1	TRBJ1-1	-	TGTGCCAGCAGTTCGCCCGGGACAGGGCTCAGAAACACTGAAGCTTTCTTT	CASSSPGTGLRNTEAFF
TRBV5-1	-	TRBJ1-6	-	TGCGCCAGCAGCGCCACAGGGAGCAATTCACCCCTCCACTTT	CASSATGSNSPLHF
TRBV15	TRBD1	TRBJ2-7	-	TGTGCCACCAGCATTGAGGACAGGTACGAGCAGTACTTC	CATSIEDRYEQYF
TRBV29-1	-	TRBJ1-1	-	TGCAGCGTTGAGGGTAGCCAGACAGGTAGGACTGAAGCTTTCTTT	CSVEGSQTGRTEAFF
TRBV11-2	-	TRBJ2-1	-	TGTGCCAGCAGCTTAGCGGGGGCGACAGGGCCGGGGGATGAGCAGTTCTTC	CASSLAGATGPGDEQFF
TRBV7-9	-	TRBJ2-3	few	TGTGCCAGCACAAGTCTCGAGCATACGCAGTATTTT	CASTSLEHTQYF
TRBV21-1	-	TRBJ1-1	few	TGTGCCAGCAGCAAAGTCGGGGGGCAGAATCAAAACACTGAAGCTTTCTTT	CASSKVGGQNQNTEAFF
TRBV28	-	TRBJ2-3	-	TGTGCCAGCAGTTTTAGTGGGAGGTGGGATACGCAGTATTTT	CASSFSGRWDTQYF
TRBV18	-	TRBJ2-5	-	TGTGCCAGCTCGCCCCAGAGAGGTTATAGCGAGACCCAGTACTTC	CASSPQRGYSETQYF
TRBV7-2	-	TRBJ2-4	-	TGTGCCAGCAGCTCCGAGCGGCCAACTAACATTCAGTACTTC	CASSSERPTNIQYF
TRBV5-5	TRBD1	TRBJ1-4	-	TGTGCCAGCACCTTTCGGACAGGATTGGTCGAAAAACTGTTTTTT	CASTFRTGLVEKLFF
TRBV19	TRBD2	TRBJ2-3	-	TGTGCCAGTAGCGACCCGGGACTAGCCCTAACAGATACGCAGTATTTT	CASSDPGLALTDTQYF
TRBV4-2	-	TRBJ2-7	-	TGTGCCAGCAGCCAAGATATCAGTTCCTACGAGCAGTACTTC	CASSQDISSYEQYF
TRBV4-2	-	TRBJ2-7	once	TGTGCCAGCAGCCCGGGTTCGAACGGCGAGCAGTACTTC	CASSPGSNGEQYF
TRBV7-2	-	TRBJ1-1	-	TGTGCCAGCAGCCAGCCCCGGGAGTGGACTGAAGCTTTCTTT	CASSQPREWTEAFF
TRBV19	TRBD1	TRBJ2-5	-	TGTGCCAGTAGTATAGTTCCGGGACAGGGAAGAGAGACCCAGTACTTC	CASSIVPGQGRETQYF
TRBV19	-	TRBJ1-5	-	TGTGCCAGTAGTATTCTGGCCAATCAGCCCCAGCATTTT	CASSILANQPQHF
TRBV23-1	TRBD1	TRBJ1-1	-	TGCGCCAGCAGTCAAACCGGGACAGGGTGGGGTGAAGCTTTCTTT	CASSQTGTGWGEAFF
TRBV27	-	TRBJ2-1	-	TGTGCCAGCAGTTTATTATCTGACAGGAGGCTCTTC	CASSLLSDRRLF
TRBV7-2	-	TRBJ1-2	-	TGTGCCAGCAGCAGTTGGGGGGGGAACTATGGCTACACCTTC	CASSSWGGNYGYTF
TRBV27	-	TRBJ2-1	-	TGTGCCAGCAGCTTGACAGGTATGAGTGAGCAGTTCTTC	CASSLTGMSEQFF
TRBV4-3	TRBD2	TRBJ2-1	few	TGCGCCAGCAGCCAAGATCCCGGTAGCGGGGGCAATGAGCAGTTCTTC	CASSQDPGSGGNEQFF
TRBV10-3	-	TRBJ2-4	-	TGTGCCATCAGTGAGTCGATAGTCTCGGGATCCAAAAACATTCAGTACTTC	CAISESIVSGSKNIQYF